This T cell receptor beta chain was sequenced during a study of cytomegalovirus exposure and HLA in healthy donors. The PCR ran on 60 Vbeta and 13 Jbeta primers. This table comes from immunoSEQ multiplex PCR, and its TCRdb copy is limited to in-frame clones, with some not included. Among 100,000 to 150,000 clones, 74% were seen once, and the ten largest hold around 5.5%. This CDR3 spans 13 amino acids. V was clipped by 8 bases and J by 2 bases; unmatched bases: 4. CDR1 is SNHLY, CDR2 FYNNEI, per germline. The chain joins TRBV2 to TRBJ2-3; TRBD2 aligns across 7 bases. This receptor was obtained from a woman aged 45-65 years in good health and CMV-seropositive. The material sequenced was PBMCs. CDR3 region: CASGGGYTDTQYF. In DNA, the CDR3 is TGTGCCAGCGGGGGGGGATACACAGATACGCAGTATTTT.